This TCR beta chain was identified in a study of tumor-infiltrating lymphocytes in primary liver carcinoma. The table lists this clonotype with many counts. It was from roughly 20-30 mg of unsorted bulk tissue that RNA and DNA were co-extracted. CDR3 length: 12 amino acids. Germline V gene data show CDR1 as SQVTM and CDR2 as ANQGSEA. V was pared by 4 bases and J by 3 bases, with 10 bases between. cDNA specific to TCR beta was made from 500 ng of total RNA, with a constant-region primer employed for priming. It was through three nested multiplex PCR rounds of slightly modified ARM-PCR that TCR beta libraries arose. Each of the first two PCR rounds ran roughly 9 cycles with TRBV1-TRBV30 forward and C-beta reverse primers. TCRdb re-derived calls from the multiplex PCR reads in MiXCR, one entry per CDR3 protein. In the table there are approximately 92,000 distinct CDR3 sequences, less than 70% of which are singletons.

The source of this sequence is a man aged 35 to 55 with primary liver carcinoma and hepatitis B virus infection. Sequenced: tumor-adjacent normal liver tissue. The V and J genes are TRBV29-1 and TRBJ2-7; D remains unclear. CDR3 sequence reads: CSVVQSNYEQYF. The CDR3 DNA sequence: TGCAGCGTTGTACAGTCCAACTACGAGCAGTACTTC.